Below, 9 T cell receptor beta chains from the same sample are listed, as sequenced in a study of blood T cell repertoires in COVID-19. The method was immunoSEQ multiplex PCR; TCRdb's version includes in-frame clones alone and lacks a portion of them. The sample lists about 160,000 clones, around nine tenths occurring once. Sequenced: peripheral blood. The receptors come from a woman aged 70-85 years with COVID-19, enrolled during active disease.

This rearrangement joins TRBV18 to TRBJ1-1; D not resolved. Trimming left V 3 bases short and J 3 bases short, with 8 bases between. The CDR3 has 13 residues. Per the germline V gene, CDR1 is KGHSH and CDR2 is LQKENI. The CDR3 DNA follows: TGTGCCAGCTCACCGAGCGCGGACACTGAAGCTTTCTTT. Residues: CASSPSADTEAFF.

Of note for this clone: A junction end diverges from the germline sequence, so it may reflect a read error. The chain joins TRBV5-8 to TRBJ1-2, with D unresolved. The germline V gene encodes CDR1 SGHTS and CDR2 YDEGEE. The CDR3 extends over 14 amino acids. CDR3 sequence: CAGSSRAVAGGYTF. The CDR3 bases are TGTGCCGGCAGCTCCCGGGCGGTAGCGGGAGGCTACACCTTC.

The chain uses TRBV11-3 and TRBJ2-5, with D perhaps matching TRBD2 (5 bases). V gave up 5 bases and J gave up 5 bases, with 15 bases separating them. Germline loops: CDR1 SGHNT, CDR2 YENEEA. The CDR3 spans 14 residues. This chain's CDR3 is CASSAGGSMETQYF. CDR3 in DNA: TGTGCCAGCAGCGCCGGAGGTAGCATGGAGACCCAGTACTTC. Combining the CDR3 with reference TRBV11-3 and TRBJ2-5 gives the whole variable domain EAGVVQSPRYKIIEKKQPVAFWCNPISGHNTLYWYLQNLGQGPELLIRYENEEAVDDSQLPKDRFSAERLKGVDSTLKIQPAELGDSAVYLCASSAGGSMETQYFGPGTRLLVL.

CDR3 DNA: TGTGCCAGCTGCAAGATGACAGGGTCCCAAGAGACCCAGTACTTC. Translating gives CASCKMTGSQETQYF. The V call is TRBV6-5, the J call TRBJ2-5; 7 positions agree with TRBD1. The trim removed 8 bases at V and 1 base at J, leaving 10 bases unmatched. Germline CDR1 MNHEY, CDR2 SVGAGI. The CDR3 consists of 15 residues.

This chain connects TRBV5-5 to TRBJ1-4; D not certain. There are 16 residues in the CDR3. V lost 0 bases and J lost 0, with 9 bases in between. CDR1 and CDR2 (germline): SGHKS, YYEKEE (reference sequence). The CDR3 spells CASSLDSTATNEKLFF. The CDR3 bases are TGTGCCAGCAGCTTGGACAGCACTGCAACTAATGAAAAACTGTTTTTT.

The rearrangement links TRBV30 to TRBJ1-6; D may be TRBD1 (6 bases). V lost 5 bases to trimming and J lost 7 bases, with 15 bases between them. The CDR3 is 14 residues long. Germline V gives CDR1 GTSNPN, CDR2 SVGIG (reference sequence). The CDR3 DNA reads TGTGCCTGGTCCGGGGACATCTTAAATTCACCCCTCCACTTT. Translated: CAWSGDILNSPLHF.

The chain recombines TRBV5-1 with TRBJ2-7; weak D call: TRBD1 (5 bases). This CDR3 is 15 amino acids long. V was clipped by 0 bases and J by 1 base, with 11 bases between them. The V gene's germline CDR1 is SGHRS and CDR2 YFSETQ. The CDR3 region has the DNA TGCGCCAGCAGCTTGGTGGCAGGGCCTTCCTACGAGCAGTACTTC. This gives the protein CASSLVAGPSYEQYF.

The CDR3, as DNA: TGTGCCAAAGGGACAGGGGAATCCCTCCACTTT. Its protein product is CAKGTGESLHF. This chain connects TRBV6-4 to TRBJ1-6, with TRBD1 matching over 10 bases. The length of the CDR3 is 11 residues. Germline CDR1 is MRHNA and CDR2 is SNTAGT. Unmatched junction bases numbered 5, after V lost 10 bases and J lost 14 bases.

There are a few counts of this clone. The rearrangement joins TRBV5-1 to TRBJ2-2; 11 nucleotides line up with TRBD2. This CDR3 comprises 16 residues. Looked up from germline, CDR1 is SGHRS and CDR2 is YFSETQ. Trimming removed 4 bases from V and 1 base from J; junction bases left unmatched: 3. CDR3 coding DNA: TGCGCCAGCAGCCTAGGACTAGCGGGGAACACCGGGGAGCTGTTTTTT. It encodes CASSLGLAGNTGELFF.